The 6 T cell receptor beta chains below come from one sample, sequenced in a study of cytomegalovirus exposure and HLA in healthy donors. Primers: 60 Vbeta forward and 13 Jbeta reverse. Some clones are missing from TCRdb's copy, which holds only in-frame ones; the method was immunoSEQ multiplex PCR. The data contain roughly 100,000 clones, roughly 80% of them seen just once; the ten biggest clones take up around 6.9%. The sequencing input was PBMCs. These receptors were obtained from a man aged 30 to 39 in good health and CMV-seropositive.

The V call is TRBV5-1, the J call TRBJ2-1, with 7 positions matching TRBD1. The trim removed 4 bases at V and 3 bases at J, leaving 7 bases unmatched. Germline CDR1 reads SGHRS; CDR2 reads YFSETQ. This CDR3 is 15 amino acids long. This CDR3 is CASSVDRANYNEQFF. The CDR3 DNA sequence: TGCGCCAGCAGCGTAGACAGGGCCAACTACAATGAGCAGTTCTTC.

The chain employs TRBV5-5 and TRBJ1-1, with 8 positions matching TRBD1. In germline, CDR1 is SGHKS, CDR2 YYEKEE (reference sequence). V was clipped by 2 bases and J by 10 bases; unmatched bases: 4. This CDR3 has 12 residues. CDR3 loop: CASSFLQGGAFF. The DNA for the CDR3 is TGTGCCAGCAGCTTCTTACAGGGGGGAGCTTTCTTT.

V and J are TRBV2 and TRBJ1-2; 8 bases line up with TRBD1. With V trimmed by 5 bases and J by 6 bases, 8 bases remained unmatched. CDR3 length: 14 residues. CDR1 SNHLY and CDR2 FYNNEI come from the germline V gene. The chain's CDR3 is CASSNIRDRHGYTF. The CDR3 region has the DNA TGTGCCAGCAGTAATATCAGGGACAGGCATGGCTACACCTTC.

This clone was detected only a few times. This rearrangement joins TRBV4-1 to TRBJ1-4; maybe TRBD1 (5 bases). Germline loops: CDR1 MGHRA, CDR2 YSYEKL. The CDR3 has 14 amino acids. With 3 bases removed from V and 4 bases from J, the gap between germline ends came to 9 bases. The CDR3 region has the DNA TGCGCCAGCAGCCAGGGGGGGGTTAATGAAAAACTGTTTTTT. This codes for CASSQGGVNEKLFF.

This clone was picked up a small number of times. The rearrangement links TRBV7-2 to TRBJ1-2; 9 nucleotides line up with TRBD1. Germline lookup yields CDR1 SGHTA and CDR2 FQGNSA. V trimming: 3 bases; J trimming: 4 bases; junction bases outside the gene matches: 3. The CDR3 has 14 residues. CDR3 amino acids: CASSFSGQGYGYTF. CDR3 nucleotides: TGTGCCAGCAGCTTCTCGGGACAGGGCTATGGCTACACCTTC. Drawing the rest from reference TRBV7-2 and TRBJ1-2, the complete variable domain is GAGVSQSPSNKVTEKGKDVELRCDPISGHTALYWYRQSLGQGLEFLIYFQGNSAPDKSGLPSDRFSAERTGGSVSTLTIQRTQQEDSAVYLCASSFSGQGYGYTFGSGTRLTVV.

With regard to this clone: The sample has other DNA sequences that encode this CDR3 too. The chain carries TRBV29-1 and TRBJ1-3; D is possibly TRBD1 (6 bases). The CDR3 runs to 14 residues. Per germline, CDR1 SQVTM and CDR2 ANQGSEA. Between the trimmed V and J ends, which lost 3 bases and 0 bases, there was a span of 9 bases. The CDR3 DNA reads as TGCAGCGTTGAGGGGACATCCTCTGGAAACACCATATATTTT. Amino acid sequence: CSVEGTSSGNTIYF.